This note documents a single T cell receptor (beta chain) sequence. Profiling relied on immunoSEQ multiplex PCR, and the TCRdb table lists in-frame clones only, not all of them. Of under 300,000 clones listed, roughly 86% are singletons. This entry comes from a study of blood T cell repertoires in COVID-19. Germline CDR1 and CDR2: SGHTA and FQGTGA. This CDR3 is 15 amino acids long. Trimming stripped 4 bases from V and 0 bases from J, with 11 bases between. The chain carries TRBV7-3 and TRBJ2-3, with TRBD1 as a possible D gene (5 bases). The source is a woman between 25 and 40 years old who had recovered from COVID-19. The specimen sequenced was PBMCs or T cells enriched from blood (not recorded which). The DNA for the CDR3 is TGTGCCAGCAGCTCAGAACAGGCTAGCACAGATACGCAGTATTTT. This sequence encodes CASSSEQASTDTQYF.